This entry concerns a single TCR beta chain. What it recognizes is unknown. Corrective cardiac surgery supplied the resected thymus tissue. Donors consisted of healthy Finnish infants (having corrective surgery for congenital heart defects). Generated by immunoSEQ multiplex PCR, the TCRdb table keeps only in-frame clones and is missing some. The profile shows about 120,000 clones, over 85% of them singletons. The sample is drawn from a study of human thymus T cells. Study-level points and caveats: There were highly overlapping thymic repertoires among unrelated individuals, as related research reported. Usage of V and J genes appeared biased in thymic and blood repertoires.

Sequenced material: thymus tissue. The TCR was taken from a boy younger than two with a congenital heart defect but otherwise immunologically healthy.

In DNA, the CDR3 is TGTGCCAGCAGCTTAGATCTACGGAACATTCAGTACTTC. This gives the protein CASSLDLRNIQYF. V is TRBV11-2 and J is TRBJ2-4; D unclear. V was pared by 0 bases and J by 7 bases, with 7 bases between. CDR1 is SGHAT, CDR2 FQNNGV, per germline. CDR3 length equals 13 residues.